This T cell receptor (beta chain) was retrieved from a study of T-cell reconstitution after alpha-beta-depleted transplantation in children. This clonotype occurred a few times. A library of TCRbeta sequences, prepared with unique molecular identifiers, was generated. TCRdb redid the calling of the PCR reads with MiXCR, one entry per CDR3 protein. Of approximately 350,000 distinct CDR3 sequences listed, 10% to 15% are singletons. The input for sequencing was PBMCs, taken from the stem cell graft. The receptor was isolated from a human donor who donated a stem cell graft to a child with Fanconi anemia.

CDR3 DNA: TGTGCCAGCAGTTTAGGTCCGGCGGGTCCCACCTTC. Protein product: CASSLGPAGPTF. The V call is TRBV12-3 or TRBV12-4, the J call TRBJ1-2; D remains unclear. This CDR3 is 12 amino acids long. V lost 1 base and J lost 13, with 13 bases in between.